The 30 T cell receptor beta chains reported below all come from one sample, sequenced in a study of CD8 T cells in acute hepatitis C reinfection (dated by TCRdb to the early 2020s). Library construction relied on the immunoSEQ multiplex PCR assay. As stored in TCRdb, this immuneACCESS dataset retains in-frame rearrangements with V and J assigned. A fraction of the clones does not appear; measured against another copy, unresolved V genes explain less than half of the discrepancy, and the remainder lacks a known reason. This sample comprises 30,000 to 40,000 clones, approximately 85% of them detected only once. The ten largest clones capture approximately 10% of the sample. The intended sense of this specimen's time point label: naive CD8 control sorted from an acute-time-point sample. Sequencing input: naive CD8+ T cells from PBMCs. This specimen's cell subset or site label, interpreted: sorted total naive CD45RO-negative CD8+ T cells. These receptors were obtained from a woman aged 18-29 years who spontaneously cleared hepatitis C infection.

This clone was picked up a small number of times. The rearrangement links TRBV13 to TRBJ2-1; D gene unclear. This CDR3 has 10 amino acids. Germline V CDR1 and CDR2: PRHDT, FYEKMQ (reference sequence). Trimming removed 1 base at V and 10 bases at J, with 2 bases between. The chain's CDR3 is CASSLEEQFF. CDR3 nucleotides: TGTGCCAGCAGCTTAGAAGAGCAGTTCTTC.

The DNA of the CDR3 is TGTGCCAGCAGCGAAGGGACAGATGGGAATTCACCCCTCCACTTT. This codes for CASSEGTDGNSPLHF. The chain uses TRBV9 and TRBJ1-6; 7 bases line up with TRBD1. The CDR3 consists of 15 residues. V lost 3 bases to trimming and J lost 7 bases; unmatched junction nucleotides: 7. Per germline, CDR1 SGDLS and CDR2 YYNGEE. Drawing the rest from reference TRBV9 and TRBJ1-6, the complete variable domain is DSGVTQTPKHLITATGQRVTLRCSPRSGDLSVYWYQQSLDQGLQFLIQYYNGEERAKGNILERFSAQQFPDLHSELNLSSLELGDSALYFCASSEGTDGNSPLHFGNGTRLTVT.

V gene TRBV6-5 combines with J gene TRBJ2-2, with no clear D. Trimming took 0 bases from V and 4 from J, leaving 9 bases between them. The CDR3 covers 15 residues. Germline lookup yields CDR1 MNHEY and CDR2 SVGAGI. In DNA, the CDR3 is TGTGCCAGCAGTTACTCGATTGTCACCACCGGGGAGCTGTTTTTT. This translates into CASSYSIVTTGELFF.

This chain connects TRBV7-2 to TRBJ2-7, with 7 positions matching TRBD2. Germline trimming cut 4 bases from V and 3 bases from J; bases unmatched to any gene: 12. This CDR3 is 16 amino acids long. CDR1 and CDR2 from the germline V gene are SGHTA and FQGNSA. CDR3 residues: CASSSPGSGQVYEQYF. The DNA for the CDR3 is TGTGCCAGCAGCTCCCCGGGTAGCGGGCAAGTCTACGAGCAGTACTTC.

The chain has TRBV5-1 and TRBJ2-1; D gene uncertain. Between the trimmed V and J ends, which lost 2 bases and 3 bases, there was a span of 21 bases. CDR3 size: 18 residues. Germline CDR1 SGHRS, CDR2 YFSETQ. CDR3 DNA sequence: TGCGCCAGCAGCTTCTCCGACCGGACCTTTCCCCTCTACAATGAGCAGTTCTTC. Translated, it gives CASSFSDRTFPLYNEQFF.

Turning to this clone: This sample also contains other DNA sequences that code for the same CDR3. The chain is built from TRBV13 and TRBJ1-1; D remains unclear. The CDR3 totals 13 residues. V was cut by 4 bases and J by 8 bases, with 14 bases left in between. The germline gives CDR1 PRHDT, CDR2 FYEKMQ (reference sequence). The CDR3, as DNA: TGTGCCAGCAGCTCACAGAGCCCTTTAGAAGCTTTCTTT. This sequence encodes CASSSQSPLEAFF.

The chain couples TRBV27 to TRBJ2-6; D uncertain. Trimming cost V 8 bases and J 0 bases, with 5 bases left between them. The CDR3 is made up of 13 amino acids. Looked up from germline, CDR1 is MNHEY and CDR2 is SMNVEV (reference sequence). CDR3 sequence (DNA): TGTGCCAGCGCTACCTCTGGGGCCAACGTCCTGACTTTC. As protein: CASATSGANVLTF.

The chain has TRBV11-2 and TRBJ2-5; D gene ambiguous. Germline loops: CDR1 SGHAT, CDR2 FQNNGV. V gave up 4 bases and J gave up 9 bases, with 15 bases separating them. CDR3 length: 13 residues. The CDR3 DNA follows: TGTGCCAGCAGCTCCATAACCACACGATCCCAGTACTTC. This encodes CASSSITTRSQYF.

This clone was recorded once. The genes are TRBV9 and TRBJ2-7; the D call may be TRBD1 or TRBD2 (5 bases each). This CDR3 region has 13 residues. Germline CDR1 and CDR2: SGDLS and YYNGEE. V gave up 4 bases and J gave up 3 bases, with 11 bases separating them. The DNA for the CDR3 is TGTGCCAGCAGCCCGGGGCTTCTCTACGAGCAGTACTTC. This codes for CASSPGLLYEQYF.

The chain joins TRBV7-3 to TRBJ2-1, with 7 nucleotides matching TRBD1. V was pared by 5 bases and J by 1 base, with 8 bases of the junction left unmatched. Germline CDR1 is SGHTA and CDR2 is FQGTGA. The CDR3 has 16 residues. CDR3 DNA: TGTGCCAGCAGCCAGGGGACAGACTTATCCTACAATGAGCAGTTCTTC. Protein: CASSQGTDLSYNEQFF.

This chain links TRBV27 with TRBJ2-7; D may be TRBD1 or TRBD2 (5 bases each). V lost 9 bases to trimming and J lost 9 bases, with 21 bases between them. Germline V CDR1 and CDR2: MNHEY, SMNVEV (reference sequence). The CDR3 totals 13 residues. CDR3 DNA: TGTGCCAGTTCCGGGACGGACGATCTTGGGCAGTACTTC. Amino acid sequence: CASSGTDDLGQYF.

The V and J genes are TRBV6-1 and TRBJ1-2, with 7 bases identical to TRBD1. V gave up 6 bases and J gave up 4 bases; unmatched junction bases: 8. The CDR3 has 14 amino acids. The germline V gene has CDR1 MNHNS and CDR2 SASEGT. The CDR3 here is CASSAGTASYGYTF. The DNA of the CDR3 is TGTGCCAGCAGCGCCGGGACAGCGTCCTATGGCTACACCTTC.

The CDR3 nucleotides are TGTGCCAGCAGCCTTACAGGTTATTACGAGCAGTACTTC. Amino acid sequence: CASSLTGYYEQYF. The chain uses TRBV14 and TRBJ2-7; TRBD1 might be the D (5 bases). Germline V gene sequence: CDR1 SGHDN, CDR2 FVKESK. The CDR3 has 13 amino acids. The V and J ends lost 4 bases and 4 bases respectively, with 11 bases between them.

This clone was seen a single time. The J gene is TRBJ1-1, the V gene TRBV30; D may be TRBD1 (5 bases). V was shortened by 4 bases and J by 1 base, with 13 bases between the two germline ends. The CDR3 length is 14 residues. Germline V CDR1 and CDR2: GTSNPN, SVGIG (reference sequence). The CDR3 reads CAWTPGGPNTEAFF. The CDR3 bases are TGTGCCTGGACCCCTGGGGGACCGAACACTGAAGCTTTCTTT.

The chain uses TRBV2 and TRBJ2-1; D gene uncertain. Per the germline V gene, CDR1 is SNHLY and CDR2 is FYNNEI. The CDR3 consists of 11 residues. The ends were cut back, 10 bases at V and 8 bases at J, with 12 bases in the middle. CDR3 in DNA: TGTGCCACCAAGTACTTGGATGAGCAGTTCTTC. Encoded protein: CATKYLDEQFF.

The chain recombines TRBV4-1 with TRBJ2-7; perhaps TRBD2 as D (6 bases). The V gene's germline CDR1 is MGHRA and CDR2 YSYEKL. V lost 3 bases and J 5 bases, leaving 20 bases between the germline ends. The CDR3 length is 16 residues. This CDR3 reads CASSQDPGLPGHEQYF. In DNA, the CDR3 is TGCGCCAGCAGCCAGGACCCGGGACTCCCGGGCCACGAGCAGTACTTC.

This clone has a single count. The V and J genes are TRBV19 and TRBJ1-2, with D unclear. Trimming took 3 bases from V and 3 from J, leaving 11 bases between them. Germline loops: CDR1 LNHDA, CDR2 SQIVND (reference sequence). CDR3 length: 14 amino acids. The CDR3 DNA reads TGTGCCAGTAGTATTACGGTGGTCGACTATGGCTACACCTTC. Residues: CASSITVVDYGYTF.

The gene calls are TRBV27 and TRBJ2-1, with TRBD1 matching 8 bases. Germline V gene sequence: CDR1 MNHEY, CDR2 SMNVEV (reference sequence). The CDR3 sequence is 17 residues long. With V trimmed by 2 bases and J by 9 bases, 15 bases remained unmatched. As DNA, the CDR3 is TGTGCCAGCAGTTTAGCCCGGACAGGGTTGTTGAAGGGTGAGCAGTTCTTC. The encoded protein is CASSLARTGLLKGEQFF.

The gene calls are TRBV19 and TRBJ2-7, with a possible D match to TRBD2 (6 bases). The V gene's germline CDR1 is LNHDA and CDR2 SQIVND (reference sequence). Trimming removed 8 bases at V and 4 bases at J, with 18 bases between. The CDR3 extends over 14 amino acids. DNA of the CDR3: TGTGCCAGTTCTTTTGACAGTGCGGGATACGAGCAGTACTTC. The encoded protein is CASSFDSAGYEQYF.

There are a few counts of this clone. The J gene is TRBJ2-7, the V gene TRBV25-1; no firm D call. V lost 5 bases to trimming and J lost 4 bases, with 6 bases between them. The CDR3 has 11 amino acids. The germline CDR1 and CDR2 sequences are MGHDK and SYGVNS. CDR3 loop: CASSPGYEQYF. CDR3 DNA sequence: TGTGCCAGCAGTCCCGGGTACGAGCAGTACTTC.

This clone was picked up one time. The V gene is TRBV4-1, the J gene TRBJ2-1; no firm D call. The V gene's germline CDR1 is MGHRA and CDR2 YSYEKL. The V end lost 1 base, the J end lost 7 bases, and 5 bases lay between the germline ends. This CDR3 region has 12 residues. DNA of the CDR3: TGCGCCAGCAGCCAAGTTCTGAATGAGCAGTTCTTC. Encoded protein: CASSQVLNEQFF.

The chain is built from TRBV4-1 and TRBJ2-7; perhaps D is TRBD1 or TRBD2 (5 bases each). The CDR3 is made up of 15 amino acids. V lost 0 bases, J lost 2 bases, and 11 bases lay in between. CDR1 and CDR2 from the germline V gene are MGHRA and YSYEKL. CDR3 loop: CASSQEGDPTYEQYF. The CDR3 DNA sequence: TGCGCCAGCAGCCAAGAGGGGGACCCAACCTACGAGCAGTACTTC.

This clone was counted a single time. The chain recombines TRBV6-6 with TRBJ1-1; D gene uncertain. Per the germline V gene, CDR1 is MNHNY and CDR2 is SVGAGI (reference sequence). The CDR3 loop spans 12 amino acids. V was clipped by 2 bases and J by 4 bases, with 5 bases between them. The CDR3 DNA follows: TGTGCCAGCAGTTACGCGGGCACTGAAGCTTTCTTT. It translates to CASSYAGTEAFF.

This chain uses TRBV6-5 with TRBJ2-1; TRBD1 might be the D (6 bases). The CDR3 runs 15 residues. Germline-derived CDR1 and CDR2 are MNHEY and SVGAGI. V was pared by 4 bases and J by 1 base, with 11 bases between. CDR3 in amino acids: CASSSDRLSYNEQFF. The CDR3 DNA is TGTGCCAGCAGTTCCGACAGGCTATCCTACAATGAGCAGTTCTTC.

The chain employs TRBV9 and TRBJ2-5; 11 nucleotides align to TRBD1. Germline values: CDR1 SGDLS, CDR2 YYNGEE. This CDR3 is built from 15 residues. J lost 5 bases, V lost 3 bases, and 6 bases had no gene match. CDR3 loop: CASSDGTGGEETQYF. CDR3 coding DNA: TGTGCCAGCAGCGATGGGACAGGGGGGGAGGAGACCCAGTACTTC.

This chain joins TRBV9 and TRBJ2-2, with D possibly TRBD2 on 5 matching bases. Trimming took off 3 bases at V and 2 bases at J, with 11 bases between the two ends. The CDR3 spans 15 residues. Germline V lookup: CDR1 SGDLS, CDR2 YYNGEE. This CDR3 reads CASSARVPNTGELFF. The CDR3 coding sequence is TGTGCCAGCAGCGCGCGGGTCCCAAACACCGGGGAGCTGTTTTTT.

This clone showed up just a few times. The J gene is TRBJ1-5, the V gene TRBV27; weak D call: TRBD1 (5 bases). Germline V gene lookup returns CDR1 MNHEY and CDR2 SMNVEV (reference sequence). V shed 1 base and J shed 7 bases, with 17 bases lying between them. This CDR3 is built from 16 residues. CDR3 sequence: CASSLFGGTRVQPQHF. The CDR3 nucleotides read TGTGCCAGCAGTTTATTTGGCGGGACGAGGGTACAGCCCCAGCATTTT.

The chain employs TRBV7-9 and TRBJ2-3; D uncertain. Germline CDR1 SEHNR, CDR2 FQNEAQ (reference sequence). V lost 3 bases, J lost 0 bases, and 1 base lay in between. The CDR3 spans 12 residues. The DNA for the CDR3 is TGTGCCAGCAGCTTTAGCACAGATACGCAGTATTTT. Protein: CASSFSTDTQYF.

This rearrangement joins TRBV10-3 to TRBJ2-7, with D tentatively TRBD1 (5 bases). Deletions cut 5 bases from V and 2 bases from J, with 13 bases between. The CDR3 covers 14 residues. Germline CDR1 is ENHRY and CDR2 is SYGVKD. In DNA, the CDR3 is TGTGCCATCAGTTCGACAGAACCTACCTACGAGCAGTACTTC. This translates into CAISSTEPTYEQYF.

The J gene is TRBJ2-7, the V gene TRBV9; no clear D. The CDR3 consists of 13 residues. With 0 bases removed from V and 3 bases from J, the gap between germline ends came to 7 bases. Germline CDR1 SGDLS, CDR2 YYNGEE. In DNA, the CDR3 is TGTGCCAGCAGCGTAGCTGGGAACTACGAGCAGTACTTC. Protein product: CASSVAGNYEQYF. Together with reference TRBV9 and TRBJ2-7, the CDR3 gives the full variable domain: DSGVTQTPKHLITATGQRVTLRCSPRSGDLSVYWYQQSLDQGLQFLIQYYNGEERAKGNILERFSAQQFPDLHSELNLSSLELGDSALYFCASSVAGNYEQYFGPGTRLTVT.